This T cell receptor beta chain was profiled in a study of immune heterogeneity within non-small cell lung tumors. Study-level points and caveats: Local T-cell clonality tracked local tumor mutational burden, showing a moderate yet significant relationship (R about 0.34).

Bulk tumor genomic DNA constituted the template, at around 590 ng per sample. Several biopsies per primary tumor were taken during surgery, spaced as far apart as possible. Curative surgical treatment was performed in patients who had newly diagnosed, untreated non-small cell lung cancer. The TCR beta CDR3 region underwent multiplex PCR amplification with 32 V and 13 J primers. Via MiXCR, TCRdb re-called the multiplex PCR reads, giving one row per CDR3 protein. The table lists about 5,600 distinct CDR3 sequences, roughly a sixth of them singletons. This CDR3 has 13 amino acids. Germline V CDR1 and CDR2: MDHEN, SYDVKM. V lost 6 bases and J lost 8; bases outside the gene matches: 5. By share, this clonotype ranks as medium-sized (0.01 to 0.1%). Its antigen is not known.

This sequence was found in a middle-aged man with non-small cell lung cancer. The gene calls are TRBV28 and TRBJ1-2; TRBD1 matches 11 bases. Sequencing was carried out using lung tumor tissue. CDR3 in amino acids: CASRRTGGEGYTF. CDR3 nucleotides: TGTGCCAGCAGACGGACAGGGGGCGAGGGCTACACCTTC.